This TCR beta chain was recovered during a study of cytomegalovirus exposure and HLA in healthy donors. Study-wide background: An earlier analysis identified 110 million or so unique TCR beta sequences in 170 million or so T cells.

About this clone itself: What it binds is not known.

V was trimmed by 4 bases and J by 7 bases, leaving 11 bases between them. Germline-derived CDR1 and CDR2 are SNHLY and FYNNEI. The CDR3 contains 13 residues. Healthy bone marrow donors supplied every sample. The study, taken as a whole, reports: The authors judged a highly shared variant cluster likely a sequencing artifact.

Primers included in the PCR were 60 Vbeta and 13 Jbeta primers. The data were produced by immunoSEQ multiplex PCR, yet TCRdb's version contains in-frame clones alone and is incomplete. Among around 150,000 clones listed, roughly 85% were seen once. Sequencing was done on a sample of PBMCs. The TCR originated in a man younger than 35 in good health and CMV-seropositive. The V call is TRBV2, the J call TRBJ1-5; D may be TRBD1 (5 bases). The DNA for the CDR3 is TGTGCCAGCAGTGGCAGGGTCGAACAGCCCCAGCATTTT. Translating it yields CASSGRVEQPQHF.